These 22 T cell receptor beta chains share one sample of origin, sequenced in a study of blood T cell repertoires in COVID-19. Clones were read by immunoSEQ multiplex PCR, and TCRdb kept only the in-frame ones, dropping some. The profile covers around 300,000 clones, with 83% appearing a single time and roughly 10% taken by the ten largest. Sequenced input: peripheral blood. Receptors originate from a woman aged 45-59 years who had recovered from COVID-19.

The CDR3 region has the DNA TGTGCCAGTGTCTCTGAGGGCTTAGGCACTGAAGCTTTCTTT. It codes for CASVSEGLGTEAFF. V usage is TRBV19 and J usage is TRBJ1-1; D ambiguous. The length of the CDR3 is 14 residues. The V gene lost 8 bases and the J gene lost 4 bases, with 17 bases spanning the gap. Germline V gene sequence: CDR1 LNHDA, CDR2 SQIVND (reference sequence).

J is TRBJ1-6 and V is TRBV4-3; TRBD1 matches at 7 bases. Trimming took 1 base from V and 7 from J; bases not matched to a gene: 4. Per the germline V gene, CDR1 is LGHNA and CDR2 is YSLEER. CDR3 length: 15 amino acids. The CDR3 sequence: CASSQGDRDNSPLHF. For the CDR3, the DNA is TGCGCCAGCAGCCAAGGGGACAGAGACAATTCACCCCTCCACTTT.

The chain joins TRBV7-2 to TRBJ1-3; TRBD1 matches at 7 bases. The ends lost 6 bases at V and 0 bases at J; junction bases unmatched: 5. The germline CDR1 and CDR2 sequences are SGHTA and FQGNSA. CDR3 length equals 15 residues. The CDR3 sequence: CASRIGTASGNTIYF. CDR3 nucleotides: TGTGCCAGCAGGATAGGGACAGCCTCTGGAAACACCATATATTTT.

This clone has just a few counts. This chain uses TRBV4-2 with TRBJ2-3, with TRBD2 matching over 9 bases. CDR1 and CDR2 from the germline V gene are LGHNA and YNFKEQ. The CDR3 covers 15 residues. Trimming cost V 0 bases and J 4 bases; bases outside gene matches: 2. In nucleotides, the CDR3 is TGTGCCAGCAGCCAAGAGCGGGGGGGCCCAGATACGCAGTATTTT. Translated, it gives CASSQERGGPDTQYF.

The chain uses TRBV6-2 or TRBV6-3 and TRBJ2-2; TRBD1 is a possible D gene (7 bases). This CDR3 region has 17 residues. CDR1 and CDR2 from the germline V gene are MNHEY and SVGEGT. With 4 bases removed from V and 4 bases from J, the gap between germline ends came to 19 bases. CDR3 residues: CASSFPRQGGGTGELFF. The CDR3, as DNA: TGTGCCAGCAGTTTTCCCCGACAGGGAGGTGGCACCGGGGAGCTGTTTTTT.

The V call is TRBV7-6, the J call TRBJ2-2, with 10 bases aligning to TRBD1. V lost 5 bases and J lost 6; bases outside the gene matches: 6. The CDR3 extends over 15 amino acids. Germline CDR1 is SGHVS and CDR2 is FNYEAQ. The CDR3 nucleotides are TGTGCCAGCAGCCGTGGACAGGGGGGTCCCGGGGAGCTGTTTTTT. Amino acids: CASSRGQGGPGELFF.

V gene TRBV7-2 combines with J gene TRBJ1-2; D may be TRBD1 (6 bases). The CDR3 has 13 residues. Germline lookup yields CDR1 SGHTA and CDR2 FQGNSA. V gave up 6 bases and J gave up 4 bases, with 12 bases separating them. The CDR3 sequence is CASSAARGYGYTF. Written as DNA, the CDR3 is TGTGCCAGCAGTGCTGCCAGGGGCTATGGCTACACCTTC.

This clone was picked up one time. The V and J genes are TRBV19 and TRBJ1-5; D not certain. Trimming took off 1 base at V and 7 bases at J, with 11 bases between the two ends. Germline CDR1 and CDR2: LNHDA and SQIVND (reference sequence). This CDR3 region has 14 residues. The CDR3 DNA sequence: TGTGCCAGTAGTATAGGGGGAGTAAGGCAGCCCCAGCATTTT. Translating gives CASSIGGVRQPQHF.

The chain employs TRBV28 and TRBJ2-5; D may be TRBD1 (5 bases). Germline loops: CDR1 MDHEN, CDR2 SYDVKM. V shed 6 bases and J shed 5 bases, with 22 bases lying between them. This CDR3 comprises 16 residues. The CDR3 DNA reads as TGTGCCAGCAGCCCGACTCCCCAGGGTGTTGGGGAGACCCAGTACTTC. Translation gives CASSPTPQGVGETQYF.

This chain uses TRBV3-1 (or the pseudogene TRBV3-2) with TRBJ2-7; D is ambiguous. V shed 4 bases and J shed 6 bases, with 22 bases lying between them. The CDR3 contains 16 residues. Germline loops: CDR1 LGHDT, CDR2 YNNKEL (reference sequence). The CDR3, as DNA: TGTGCCAGCAGCCTCCCTCCCTGCGATCCGCCGAGCGAGCAGTACTTC. Encoded protein: CASSLPPCDPPSEQYF.

V is TRBV29-1 and J is TRBJ2-7; TRBD1 matches at 10 bases. The CDR3 has 13 amino acids. The trim removed 4 bases at V and 7 bases at J, leaving 7 bases unmatched. Germline V CDR1 and CDR2: SQVTM, ANQGSEA. The CDR3 DNA follows: TGCAGCGTTGTCCGGGACAGGGGTTCAGAGCAGTACTTC. Protein: CSVVRDRGSEQYF.

V and J are TRBV28 and TRBJ2-1; 7 bases match TRBD2. V was clipped by 2 bases and J by 2 bases; unmatched bases: 6. Germline CDR1 reads MDHEN; CDR2 reads SYDVKM. This CDR3 spans 16 amino acids. CDR3 nucleotides: TGTGCCAGCAGTTTAGATTTGGCGGGAGCCTACAATGAGCAGTTCTTC. Translating gives CASSLDLAGAYNEQFF.

This clone has only a few counts. The chain recombines TRBV19 with TRBJ2-1; 10 nucleotides match TRBD1. The CDR3 runs to 15 residues. Per the germline V gene, CDR1 is LNHDA and CDR2 is SQIVND (reference sequence). Losses at the gene ends were 5 bases for V and 5 bases for J; bases not matched to a gene: 6. The CDR3 DNA follows: TGTGCCAGTAGTCGCCGGGACAGGGGTCACAATGAGCAGTTCTTC. Translation: CASSRRDRGHNEQFF.

This chain uses TRBV5-1 with TRBJ2-5, with D unresolved. The CDR3 has 14 amino acids. Trimming removed 4 bases from V and 3 bases from J, with 13 bases in between. Germline-derived CDR1 and CDR2 are SGHRS and YFSETQ. CDR3 protein: CASSPSMGKETQYF. In nucleotides, the CDR3 is TGCGCCAGCAGCCCGTCGATGGGCAAAGAGACCCAGTACTTC.

The chain joins TRBV4-3 to TRBJ1-2; D might be TRBD1 (6 bases). CDR1 is LGHNA and CDR2 is YSLEER in the germline V gene. Trimming removed 0 bases at V and 0 bases at J, with 14 bases between. The CDR3 covers 17 residues. The CDR3, as DNA: TGCGCCAGCAGCCAAGATGGCGGGGGGGCCCCTAACTATGGCTACACCTTC. Protein: CASSQDGGGAPNYGYTF.

This chain links TRBV19 with TRBJ1-2; 7 positions match TRBD1. Germline assignment: CDR1 LNHDA and CDR2 SQIVND (reference sequence). After removal of 7 bases from V and 5 bases from J, the junction contained 13 bases not matched to a gene. This CDR3 has 15 amino acids. The CDR3 loop is CASKSPGQNYYGYTF. The CDR3 DNA reads TGTGCCAGTAAATCACCGGGACAGAACTATTATGGCTACACCTTC.

This sequence joins TRBV9 and TRBJ1-1, with 7 bases aligning to TRBD1. The CDR3 loop spans 15 amino acids. CDR1 SGDLS and CDR2 YYNGEE come from the germline V gene. V gave up 3 bases and J gave up 1 base; unmatched junction bases: 6. In DNA, the CDR3 is TGTGCCAGCAGCGAGAGGGGACAGTCGAACACTGAAGCTTTCTTT. Amino acids: CASSERGQSNTEAFF.

J is TRBJ2-1 and V is TRBV4-1; 8 nucleotides align to TRBD2. This CDR3 has 16 amino acids. Per germline, CDR1 MGHRA and CDR2 YSYEKL. With 6 bases clipped from V and 1 base from J, the junction kept 8 bases outside the gene matches. The DNA for the CDR3 is TGCGCCAGCAGTTCAGCGGGGGTTGTATCCTACAATGAGCAGTTCTTC. As protein: CASSSAGVVSYNEQFF.

The rearrangement joins TRBV9 to TRBJ2-2; no reliable D call. CDR1 is SGDLS, CDR2 YYNGEE, per germline. This CDR3 spans 13 amino acids. Deletions cut 1 base from V and 7 bases from J, with 8 bases between. The CDR3 DNA reads TGTGCCAGCAGCGTACATCAGGTCGGGGAGCTGTTTTTT. This encodes CASSVHQVGELFF.

The chain has TRBV11-2 and TRBJ1-4; no clear D. Germline loops: CDR1 SGHAT, CDR2 FQNNGV. There are 14 residues in the CDR3. Trimming pared 3 bases from V and 0 bases from J, leaving 5 bases between. CDR3 nucleotides: TGTGCCAGCAGCTTGACAACAACTAATGAAAAACTGTTTTTT. Its translation: CASSLTTTNEKLFF.

The chain has TRBV19 and TRBJ2-1, with 14 positions matching TRBD2. The ends lost 5 bases at V and 8 bases at J; junction bases unmatched: 8. CDR1 and CDR2 from the germline V gene are LNHDA and SQIVND (reference sequence). This CDR3 spans 16 amino acids. DNA of the CDR3: TGTGCCAGTAGTCCGACCGGGACTAGCGGGGGAGATGAGCAGTTCTTC. Amino acid sequence: CASSPTGTSGGDEQFF.

The rearrangement uses TRBV7-2 and TRBJ1-6, with 8 positions matching TRBD1. In germline, CDR1 is SGHTA, CDR2 FQGNSA. The CDR3 covers 16 residues. With V trimmed by 5 bases and J by 6 bases, 9 bases remained unmatched. The CDR3 DNA follows: TGTGCCAGCAGCGTAACAGGGGGAAACGTTAATTCACCCCTCCACTTT. Its translation is CASSVTGGNVNSPLHF.